The clone carrying this T cell receptor (beta chain) was seen repeatedly, ten times or more. Diagnoses were made from clinical symptoms, serum measures (thyroxine and TRAb), thyroid ultrasound and orbital computed tomography. The source material, RNA transcripts, was used to amplify TCR beta CDR3 regions. Primed by the HTBI set, a first-round RT-PCR was run on the TCR CDR3. TCRdb ran MiXCR on the multiplex PCR reads and lists one entry per CDR3 protein. The sample contains about 350,000 distinct CDR3 sequences, 15% to 20% of which appear only once. The data are from a study of T cells in Graves' hyperthyroidism and ophthalmopathy. Germline loops: CDR1 SGHDN, CDR2 FVKESK. V shed 5 bases and J shed 7 bases, with 18 bases lying between them. This CDR3 is 14 amino acids long.

Material for sequencing was blood. The chain links TRBV14 to TRBJ2-7, with D possibly TRBD2 on 5 matching bases. This clonotype was obtained from a woman in her 40s with Graves' ophthalmopathy. CDR3 coding DNA: TGTGCCAGCAGCAACCTAGGGAGTGGATGGGAGCAGTACTTC. As protein: CASSNLGSGWEQYF. Looking up the rest from reference TRBV14 and TRBJ2-7 gives the full variable domain: EAGVTQFPSHSVIEKGQTVTLRCDPISGHDNLYWYRRVMGKEIKFLLHFVKESKQDESGMPNNRFLAERTGGTYSTLKVQPAELEDSGVYFCASSNLGSGWEQYFGPGTRLTVT.